This TCR beta chain was sequenced in a study of memory CD4+ T cells and cytomegalovirus serostatus. Study in general: Of the healthy Belgian adults, 9 or 10 were CMV seropositive and 20 to 30 seronegative.

Single viable CD3+CD4+CD8-CD45RO+ cells were sorted as the memory CD4+ T cells. After thawing, CD4+ T cells were positively selected. This clone was counted a few times. The CDR3 totals 15 residues. In germline, CDR1 is SGHVS, CDR2 FQNEAQ. V gave up 5 bases and J gave up 4 bases, with 15 bases separating them. Profiling relied on immunoSEQ multiplex PCR, and the TCRdb table lists in-frame clones only, not all of them. The table records 40,000 to 55,000 clones, more than 65% of them present only once. The chain couples TRBV7-8 to TRBJ1-5; D ambiguous. The clonotype was recovered from an adult in good health and CMV-seronegative. The sequencing sample was made of memory CD4+ T cells from blood. The DNA for the CDR3 is TGTGCCAGCAGCGCGCAGACCGGTCGTAATCAGCCCCAGCATTTT. Amino acids: CASSAQTGRNQPQHF.